This entry lists 5 T cell receptor beta chains sequenced from one sample in a study of T cell responses to AZD1222 COVID-19 vaccine. TCRdb's copy holds only in-frame clones and misses some; the assay was immunoSEQ multiplex PCR. Of roughly 180,000 clones in the sample, roughly nine tenths were seen once. Sequenced material: peripheral blood, taken 28 days after the second AZD1222 dose. The receptors derive from an adult who received the AZD1222 COVID-19 vaccine.

This clone was seen once. V usage is TRBV30 and J usage is TRBJ1-2; D call uncertain. In germline, CDR1 is GTSNPN, CDR2 SVGIG (reference sequence). The CDR3 runs 15 residues. Trimming cost V 2 bases and J 8 bases, with 21 bases left between them. The CDR3 DNA is TGTGCCTGGAGTTCGAGTTGGAGTGCCACGGACGGCTACACCTTC. It specifies CAWSSSWSATDGYTF.

The V and J genes are TRBV5-1 and TRBJ2-1; the match to TRBD1 covers 8 bases. Unmatched junction bases numbered 10, after V lost 5 bases and J lost 9 bases. The CDR3 is 14 residues long. Germline values: CDR1 SGHRS, CDR2 YFSETQ. CDR3 sequence reads: CASRRGQAKGEQFF. CDR3 nucleotides: TGCGCCAGCAGGAGGGGACAGGCTAAGGGTGAGCAGTTCTTC.

The chain recombines TRBV2 with TRBJ2-3; possibly TRBD1 for D (7 bases). The V and J ends lost 3 bases and 1 base respectively, with 11 bases between them. CDR1 SNHLY and CDR2 FYNNEI come from the germline V gene. The CDR3 spans 15 residues. The CDR3 region has the DNA TGTGCCAGCAGTGATGGAGGGGGCGGCACAGATACGCAGTATTTT. This translates into CASSDGGGGTDTQYF. The full variable domain, with the rest looked up from reference TRBV2 and TRBJ2-3, is EPEVTQTPSHQVTQMGQEVILRCVPISNHLYFYWYRQILGQKVEFLVSFYNNEISEKSEIFDDQFSVERPDGSNFTLKIRSTKLEDSAMYFCASSDGGGGTDTQYFGPGTRLTVL.

The chain employs TRBV12-3 or TRBV12-4 and TRBJ2-3; the D is unclear. CDR3 length equals 12 residues. V dropped 3 bases and J dropped 6 bases, with 7 bases sitting between them. The DNA for the CDR3 is TGTGCCAGCAGTTTGTTGGGGGATACGCAGTATTTT. This encodes CASSLLGDTQYF.

The V gene is TRBV5-1, the J gene TRBJ2-1; D is possibly TRBD2 (5 bases). Germline assignment: CDR1 SGHRS and CDR2 YFSETQ. The CDR3 totals 13 residues. The V end lost 0 bases, the J end lost 6 bases, and 7 bases lay between the germline ends. CDR3 nucleotides: TGCGCCAGCAGCTTGGTAGGGAGCAATGAGCAGTTCTTC. Encoded protein: CASSLVGSNEQFF.